The source of this TCR beta chain is a study of OX40 agonist ivuxolimab in advanced cancers. Study summary: Dosing consisted of intravenous ivuxolimab at 0.01 to 10 mg/kg every 2 weeks.

As concerns this clone: The antigen is undetermined. Distinct nucleotide sequences in the sample also encode this CDR3.

Blood draws occurred at baseline, cycle 4 day 1, and cycle 7 day 1. Libraries were prepared by immunoSEQ multiplex PCR; TCRdb keeps only in-frame clonotypes and omits some of them. Found here are tens of thousands of clones, 90% to 95% of them singletons; the top ten hold less than 5%. CDR3 length: 15 residues. The V end lost 3 bases, the J end lost 7 bases, and 18 bases lay between the germline ends. Germline lookup yields CDR1 ENHRY and CDR2 SYGVKD. Study outcomes and limitations: Some nonresponders likewise displayed low normalized T-cell clonal expansion. The specificity for antigen of the expanded peripheral T cells was not determined.

The chain uses TRBV10-3 and TRBJ1-2; TRBD1 might be the D (6 bases). The input for sequencing was CD4+ or CD8+ T cells sorted from blood, taken in a trial of the OX40 agonist ivuxolimab. This sequence originates from an adult with an advanced solid tumor such as melanoma, head and neck, liver or kidney cancer. CDR3 in DNA: TGTGCCATCAGTGACGATGGGGGTCGGGGGCGTGGCTACACCTTC. This sequence encodes CAISDDGGRGRGYTF.